Given below is one TCR beta chain in context. Using immunoSEQ multiplex PCR, the repertoire was profiled, and TCRdb retains in-frame clones only, with some absent. The sample has nearly 25,000 clones; roughly 79% are singletons. The data were taken from a study of blood T cell repertoires in COVID-19. V was pared by 0 bases and J by 3 bases, with 16 bases between. Germline-derived CDR1 and CDR2 are MGHRA and YSYEKL. CDR3 size: 17 residues. The chain carries TRBV4-1 and TRBJ2-3; tentative D call: TRBD2 (6 bases). The receptor was isolated from an older man with acute or convalescent COVID-19. Sequenced input: peripheral blood. CDR3 nucleotide sequence: TGCGCCAGCAGCCAAGATTCCGGGAGAGGGGTTACAGATACGCAGTATTTT. As protein: CASSQDSGRGVTDTQYF.